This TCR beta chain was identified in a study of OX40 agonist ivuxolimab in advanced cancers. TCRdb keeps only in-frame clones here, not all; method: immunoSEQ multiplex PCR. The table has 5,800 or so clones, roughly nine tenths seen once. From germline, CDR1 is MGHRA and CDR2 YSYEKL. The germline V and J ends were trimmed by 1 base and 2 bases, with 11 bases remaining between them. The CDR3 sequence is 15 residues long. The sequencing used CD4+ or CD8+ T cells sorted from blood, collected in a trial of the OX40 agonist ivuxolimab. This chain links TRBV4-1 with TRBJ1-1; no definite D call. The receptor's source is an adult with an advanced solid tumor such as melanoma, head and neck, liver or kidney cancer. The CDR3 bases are TGCGCCAGCAGCCAAGGAGGGATAGAAAACACTGAAGCTTTCTTT. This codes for CASSQGGIENTEAFF.